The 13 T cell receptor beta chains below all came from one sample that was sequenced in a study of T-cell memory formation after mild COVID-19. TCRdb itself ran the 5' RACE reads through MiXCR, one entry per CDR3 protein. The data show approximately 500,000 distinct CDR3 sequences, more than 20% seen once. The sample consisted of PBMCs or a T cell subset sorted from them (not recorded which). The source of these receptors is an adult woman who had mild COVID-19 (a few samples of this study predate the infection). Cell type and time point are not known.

For the CDR3, the DNA is TGTGCCAGCAGCTTAGTATTCTGGACTAAGGAAGAGACCCAGTACTTC. Its translation is CASSLVFWTKEETQYF. The rearrangement links TRBV7-2 to TRBJ2-5, with a possible D match to TRBD2 (6 bases). V dropped 1 base and J dropped 3 bases, with 15 bases sitting between them. The CDR3 is 16 residues long. The germline gives CDR1 SGHTA, CDR2 FQGNSA.

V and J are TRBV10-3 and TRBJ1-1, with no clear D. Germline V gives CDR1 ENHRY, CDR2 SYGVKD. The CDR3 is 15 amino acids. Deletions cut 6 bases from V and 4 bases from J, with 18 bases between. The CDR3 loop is CAIRVGEVMGTEAFF. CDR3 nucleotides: TGTGCCATCAGGGTTGGGGAAGTGATGGGCACTGAAGCTTTCTTT.

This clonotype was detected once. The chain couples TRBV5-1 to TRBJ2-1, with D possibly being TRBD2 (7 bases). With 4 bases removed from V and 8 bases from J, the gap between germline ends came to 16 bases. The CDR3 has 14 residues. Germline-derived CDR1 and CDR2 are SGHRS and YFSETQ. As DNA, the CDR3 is TGCGCCAGCAGCGGGGCGGGGGCCGGGGATGAGCAGTTCTTC. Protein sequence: CASSGAGAGDEQFF.

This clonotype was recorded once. For the CDR3, the DNA is TGCGCCAGCAGCCAAGAACCCGGGACAGGGGGCACAGATACGCAGTATTTT. Amino acid sequence: CASSQEPGTGGTDTQYF. The rearrangement links TRBV4-1 to TRBJ2-3; TRBD1 agrees at 10 bases. The V segment lost 0 bases and the J segment 1 base; nucleotides outside the gene matches: 4. CDR3 length: 17 residues. In germline, CDR1 is MGHRA, CDR2 YSYEKL.

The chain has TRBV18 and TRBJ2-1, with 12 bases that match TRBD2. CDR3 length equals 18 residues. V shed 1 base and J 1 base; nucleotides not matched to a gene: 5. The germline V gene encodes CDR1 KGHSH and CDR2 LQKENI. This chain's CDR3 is CASSPLWTSGDSYNEQFF. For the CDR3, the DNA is TGTGCCAGCTCACCACTTTGGACTAGCGGGGATTCCTACAATGAGCAGTTCTTC. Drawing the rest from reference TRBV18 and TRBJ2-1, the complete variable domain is NAGVMQNPRHLVRRRGQEARLRCSPMKGHSHVYWYRQLPEEGLKFMVYLQKENIIDESGMPKERFSAEFPKEGPSILRIQQVVRGDSAAYFCASSPLWTSGDSYNEQFFGPGTRLTVL.

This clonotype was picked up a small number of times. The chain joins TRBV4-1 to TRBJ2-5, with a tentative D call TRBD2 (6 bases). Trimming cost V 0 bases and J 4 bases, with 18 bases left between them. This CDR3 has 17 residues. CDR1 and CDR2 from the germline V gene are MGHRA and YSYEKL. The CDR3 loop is CASSQDLAGRLGETQYF. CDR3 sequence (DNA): TGCGCCAGCAGCCAAGATCTGGCCGGGAGATTAGGAGAGACCCAGTACTTC.

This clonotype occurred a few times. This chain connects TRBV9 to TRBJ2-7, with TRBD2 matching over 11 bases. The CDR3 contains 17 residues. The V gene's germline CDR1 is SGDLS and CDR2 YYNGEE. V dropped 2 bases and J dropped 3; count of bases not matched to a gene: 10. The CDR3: CASSVPSGGIPLYEQYF. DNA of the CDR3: TGTGCCAGCAGCGTCCCTAGCGGGGGGATCCCCCTCTACGAGCAGTACTTC.

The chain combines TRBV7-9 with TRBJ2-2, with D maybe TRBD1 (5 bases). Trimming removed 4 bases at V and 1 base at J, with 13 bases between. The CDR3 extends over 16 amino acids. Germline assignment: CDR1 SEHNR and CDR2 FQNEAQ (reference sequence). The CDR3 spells CASSSKTVLNTGELFF. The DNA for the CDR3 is TGTGCCAGCAGCTCCAAGACAGTCCTGAACACCGGGGAGCTGTTTTTT.

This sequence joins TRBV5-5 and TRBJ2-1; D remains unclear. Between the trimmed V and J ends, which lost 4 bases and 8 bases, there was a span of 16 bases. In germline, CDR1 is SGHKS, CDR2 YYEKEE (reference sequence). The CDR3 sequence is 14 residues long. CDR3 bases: TGTGCCAGCAGCGAAGCGCCCGATAGGCATGAGCAGTTCTTC. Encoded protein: CASSEAPDRHEQFF.

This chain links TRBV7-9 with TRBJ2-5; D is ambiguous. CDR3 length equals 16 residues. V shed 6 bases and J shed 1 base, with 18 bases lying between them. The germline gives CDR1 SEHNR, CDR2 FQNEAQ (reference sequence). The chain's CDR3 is CASSNPYRGPQETQYF. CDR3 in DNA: TGTGCCAGCAGTAACCCCTATCGTGGCCCCCAAGAGACCCAGTACTTC.

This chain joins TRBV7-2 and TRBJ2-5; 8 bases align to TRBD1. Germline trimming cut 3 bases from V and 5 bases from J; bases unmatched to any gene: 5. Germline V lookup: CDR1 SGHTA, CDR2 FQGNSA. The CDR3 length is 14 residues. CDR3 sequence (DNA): TGTGCCAGCAGCTTCTCCAGGGGGCGCGAGACCCAGTACTTC. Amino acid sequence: CASSFSRGRETQYF.

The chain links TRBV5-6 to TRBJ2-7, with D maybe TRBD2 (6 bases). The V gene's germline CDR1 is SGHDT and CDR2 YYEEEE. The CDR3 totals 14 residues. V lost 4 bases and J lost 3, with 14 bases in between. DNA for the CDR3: TGTGCCAGCAGCCCCGCGGGGAACCGCTACGAGCAGTACTTC. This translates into CASSPAGNRYEQYF.

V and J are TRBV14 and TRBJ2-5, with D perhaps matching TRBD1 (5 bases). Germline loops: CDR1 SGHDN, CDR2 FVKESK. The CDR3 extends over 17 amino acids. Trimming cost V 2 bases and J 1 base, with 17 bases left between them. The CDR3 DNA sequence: TGTGCCAGCAGCCAAAGTGTTGGAACAGGCCCCCAAGAGACCCAGTACTTC. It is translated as CASSQSVGTGPQETQYF. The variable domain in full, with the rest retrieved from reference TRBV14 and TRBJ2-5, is EAGVTQFPSHSVIEKGQTVTLRCDPISGHDNLYWYRRVMGKEIKFLLHFVKESKQDESGMPNNRFLAERTGGTYSTLKVQPAELEDSGVYFCASSQSVGTGPQETQYFGPGTRLLVL.